A selection of T cell receptor beta chains follows, all from one sample in a study of vaccination effects on CD4 cells after COVID-19. These receptors have no known antigen. Some clones are missing from TCRdb's copy, which holds only in-frame ones; the method was immunoSEQ multiplex PCR. The table has approximately 40,000 clones, just under 75% seen once. The sample in question was CD4+ T cells from PBMCs cultured with a peptide pool, obtained before COVID-19 vaccination. Receptor source: a human donor who had a prior SARS-CoV-2 infection. Both conserved end residues are part of each CDR3. A D gene is named only where the DNA matches it firmly. Size values are once, few and many counts, or a class for expanded clones, and some rows have none.

J,D,size,V,CDR3,DNA
TRBJ2-7,TRBD2,once,TRBV6-5,CASRTSGEAAYEQYF,TGTGCCAGCAGGACTAGCGGGGAGGCCGCCTACGAGCAGTACTTC
TRBJ2-5,TRBD2,.,TRBV18,CASSSPGGSRETQYF,TGTGCCAGCTCATCGCCGGGGGGTTCGCGGGAGACCCAGTACTTC
TRBJ1-2,.,.,TRBV10-3,CATQDLRRNYGYTF,TGTGCCACCCAGGACCTTCGTAGGAACTATGGCTACACCTTC
TRBJ1-5,TRBD1,.,TRBV10-3,CAISGQGAGSNQPQHF,TGTGCCATCAGTGGTCAGGGGGCAGGTAGCAATCAGCCCCAGCATTTT
TRBJ2-3,.,.,TRBV9,CASSPNRRDTQYF,TGTGCCAGCAGCCCCAACAGGCGGGATACGCAGTATTTT
TRBJ2-3,.,.,TRBV18,CASSPGQSTDTQYF,TGTGCCAGCTCACCCGGCCAATCCACAGATACGCAGTATTTT
TRBJ2-1,.,.,TRBV5-1,CASSSSGDSYNEQFF,TGCGCCAGCAGTTCCTCCGGAGACTCCTACAATGAGCAGTTCTTC
TRBJ2-7,TRBD1,.,TRBV30,CAWSVRGTGIFEQYF,TGTGCCTGGAGTGTACGCGGGACAGGTATTTTCGAGCAGTACTTC
TRBJ2-7,TRBD2,.,TRBV2,CASSDEGLAGGPLNEQYF,TGTGCCAGCAGTGATGAGGGTCTAGCGGGAGGCCCCCTGAACGAGCAGTACTTC
TRBJ2-1,TRBD2,.,TRBV18,CASSPPTGGDYNEQFF,TGTGCCAGCTCACCACCCACGGGGGGGGACTACAATGAGCAGTTCTTC
TRBJ2-1,.,few,TRBV3-1/TRBV3-2,CASSQAGAGHNEQFF,TGTGCCAGCAGCCAAGCGGGGGCCGGGCACAATGAGCAGTTCTTC
TRBJ2-1,TRBD2,.,TRBV11-3,CASSSGLAGVDLEFF,TGTGCCAGCAGCTCGGGACTAGCGGGAGTAGATTTGGAGTTCTTC
TRBJ2-7,.,.,TRBV10-3,CAISYTTYEQYF,TGTGCCATCAGCTATACAACCTACGAGCAGTACTTC
TRBJ2-1,.,.,TRBV4-1,CASSPSIYNEQFF,TGCGCCAGCAGCCCATCCATTTACAATGAGCAGTTCTTC
TRBJ2-1,.,.,TRBV2,CASSVSGTYHEQFF,TGTGCCAGCAGTGTTTCAGGGACCTACCATGAGCAGTTCTTC
TRBJ2-3,.,.,TRBV5-6,CASSPRGRSRTDTQYF,TGTGCCAGCAGCCCCCGGGGTCGGAGCCGGACAGATACGCAGTATTTT
TRBJ2-3,.,few,TRBV11-2,CASSFLGFGDTQYF,TGTGCCAGCAGCTTTTTGGGTTTTGGAGATACGCAGTATTTT
TRBJ2-5,.,.,TRBV24-1,CATSDTREVETQYF,TGTGCCACCAGTGATACTAGGGAGGTGGAGACCCAGTACTTC
TRBJ2-7,TRBD1,.,TRBV5-4,CASSPYSQGVYEQYF,TGTGCCAGCAGCCCATATTCGCAGGGGGTGTACGAGCAGTACTTC
TRBJ1-5,.,once,TRBV5-8,CASSFGTSRQPQHF,TGTGCCAGCAGCTTCGGGACTTCTCGGCAGCCCCAGCATTTT
TRBJ1-2,.,.,TRBV7-2,CASSLDAERGGRSGYTF,TGTGCCAGCAGCTTAGACGCCGAGAGAGGGGGAAGGAGCGGCTACACCTTC
TRBJ2-1,.,.,TRBV21-1,CASSKAGTSPNNEQFF,TGTGCCAGCAGCAAAGCTGGGACTAGCCCAAACAATGAGCAGTTCTTC
TRBJ2-1,TRBD2,.,TRBV5-1,CASIAGSGTLYNEQFF,TGCGCCAGCATAGCGGGTAGCGGGACGCTCTACAATGAGCAGTTCTTC
TRBJ2-7,TRBD2,.,TRBV19,CASSVGLAGGPVEQYF,TGTGCCAGTAGTGTTGGGCTAGCGGGAGGGCCAGTGGAGCAGTACTTC
TRBJ1-6,.,few,TRBV7-9,CASSLEQYNSPLHF,TGTGCCAGCAGCTTAGAACAGTATAATTCACCCCTCCACTTT
TRBJ2-2,.,.,TRBV12-5,CASGLVLTDFSGELFF,TGTGCTAGTGGTTTGGTACTGACAGACTTTAGCGGGGAGCTGTTTTTT
TRBJ2-5,.,.,TRBV5-1,CASSLIGGETQYF,TGCGCCAGCAGCTTGATCGGGGGAGAGACCCAGTACTTC
TRBJ2-2,TRBD2,.,TRBV7-3,CASSLFAGGLSGELFF,TGTGCCAGCAGCTTATTCGCGGGAGGGCTTTCCGGGGAGCTGTTTTTT
TRBJ2-5,TRBD2,.,TRBV3-1/TRBV3-2,CASSPFLAGDETQYF,TGTGCCAGCAGCCCCTTCCTAGCGGGAGACGAGACCCAGTACTTC
TRBJ2-1,.,once,TRBV29-1,CSVGDTYNEQFF,TGCAGCGTGGGAGACACCTACAATGAGCAGTTCTTC
TRBJ1-1,.,.,TRBV30,CAWSVGFSTEAFF,TGTGCCTGGAGTGTAGGTTTCAGTACGGAAGCTTTCTTT
TRBJ2-2,.,.,TRBV15,CATSRGTSRGTGELFF,TGTGCCACCAGCAGAGGTACTAGCCGCGGCACCGGGGAGCTGTTTTTT
TRBJ2-5,.,.,TRBV7-3,CASSYRKIQETQYF,TGTGCCAGCAGCTATCGTAAGATCCAAGAGACCCAGTACTTC
TRBJ2-7,.,.,TRBV7-9,CASSLNRGSILYEQYF,TGTGCCAGCAGCCTCAACCGGGGATCGATCCTCTACGAGCAGTACTTC
TRBJ1-2,.,.,TRBV4-1,CASSQGPARPGLGYTF,TGCGCCAGCAGCCAAGGTCCGGCGAGGCCCGGTCTGGGCTACACCTTC
TRBJ2-1,TRBD2,.,TRBV4-3,CASSQGLAGDSEQFF,TGCGCCAGCAGCCAAGGACTAGCGGGAGACTCTGAGCAGTTCTTC
TRBJ2-3,.,.,TRBV7-3,CASSRGQSDTQYF,TGTGCCAGCAGCCGTGGACAGTCAGATACGCAGTATTTT
TRBJ2-1,TRBD2,.,TRBV7-3,CASQARGGMGQRQFF,TGTGCCAGCCAAGCTAGGGGAGGGATGGGGCAACGGCAGTTCTTC
TRBJ1-2,TRBD1,.,TRBV7-2,CASSWGRGQGAYGYTF,TGTGCCAGCAGCTGGGGGCGGGGACAGGGGGCCTATGGCTACACCTTC
TRBJ1-1,.,.,TRBV2,CASRGGIRNTEAFF,TGTGCCAGCAGAGGGGGGATAAGAAACACTGAAGCTTTCTTT
TRBJ2-7,TRBD1,.,TRBV28,CASSTGQGTYEQYF,TGTGCCAGCAGCACCGGACAGGGTACGTACGAGCAGTACTTC